This T cell receptor (beta chain) came from a study of cytomegalovirus exposure and HLA in healthy donors. Study-wide results and caveats: TCR beta chains numbering more than 150 were designated cytomegalovirus-associated. A later look showed TCR association rates differing by HLA locus, highest for DRB1 and lowest for HLA-C.

The PCR ran on 60 Vbeta and 13 Jbeta primers. Generated by immunoSEQ multiplex PCR, the TCRdb table keeps only in-frame clones and is missing some. The sample records fewer than 200,000 clones, roughly 84% being singletons. As for this clone: Its target is unknown.

The study sampled nominally healthy donors, though unrecorded immune exposures were likely. The CDR3 has 12 amino acids. Germline V CDR1 and CDR2: MNHEY, SMNVEV (reference sequence). Deletions cut 6 bases from V and 2 bases from J, with 5 bases between. The chain couples TRBV27 to TRBJ2-1, with D maybe TRBD1 (5 bases). The clonotype was recovered from a male donor in good health and CMV-seronegative. Sequenced: PBMCs. CDR3 DNA: TGTGCCAGCAGGACAGCCTACAATGAGCAGTTCTTC. Amino acids: CASRTAYNEQFF.